This TCR beta chain originates from a study of shared clonotypes between healthy human individuals (dated by TCRdb to 2019 to 2021). About the full investigation: A couple of women and a few men aged 18 to 49 years were included in the cohort. For each donor, CD4 naive and CD4 memory were each run on three plates, CD8 naive on two plates, and CD8 memory on one plate. To estimate repertoire size and how much clonotype sharing occurs between individuals, the study deeply sequenced the blood TCR repertoires of five healthy adults. Libraries were prepared and TCR repertoires were sequenced by different laboratories using diverse techniques, in order to increase sequencing depth and limit assay-specific biases. Per donor, leukapheresis produced somewhere between about 0.9 and 9.5 billion PBMCs.

What the study reported, not specific to this receptor: The genetic and exposure-history diversity represented was limited by the small number of donors. Approximately 5% of naive CD4, roughly 3.5% of naive CD8, 2.3% of memory CD4, and about 0.4% of memory CD8 clonotypes were shared across several donors. Sampling was limited to blood, and TCR repertoires in tissue likely differ from TCR repertoires in blood. Incomplete sequencing was indicated by rarefaction of sorted-subset datasets, despite the large sequencing depth. Based on pairwise subsampling, the degree of clonotype sharing among donors was expected to be affected by sequencing depth. Compared with non-shared clonotypes, clonotypes shared by all four sorted-subset donors had higher generation probabilities. Naive subsets generally had larger estimated clonotype richness than memory subsets did.

TCR CDR3 regions were amplified from genomic DNA by multiplex PCR using the deep immunoSEQ assay. Extracted genomic DNA from each cell subset was distributed evenly across all wells of several immunoSEQ 96-well plates, and each plate was treated as a replicate. For sorted subsets, about 200 ng genomic DNA, equal to approximately 30,000 T cell genomes, was loaded into each replicate PCR. Purified libraries were measured with a Qubit 3.0 fluorometer, size-checked on a Bioanalyzer 2100, and measured again with the KAPA Library Quantification kit. A separate single-read 150-cycle Illumina NextSeq 550 flow cell was used to sequence each immunoSEQ 96-well plate. As for the authors' bioinformatics: Because the immunoSEQ output held only junctional sequences and lacked quality scores, the filtering could not match the filtering applied to full-length reads. Sequences were annotated with PyIR, a Python wrapper for IgBLAST v1.9, using IMGT germline references to assign V/J genes and CDR3. Reads were removed for weak V/J assignments (E-value above 1e-6), missing CDR3, stop codons, out-of-frame junctions, or ambiguous translated residues. V3J clonotypes were defined by identical inferred V gene, J gene, and CDR3 amino acid sequence. To compute the percentage overlap between repertoires, the number of shared unique clonotypes was divided by the size of the smaller repertoire. RTK rarefaction, the Chao1 estimator, and Recon v2.1 estimates of unobserved clonotypes were used to assess repertoire richness. OLGA was used to compute generation probabilities for all TCRbeta clonotypes that the gDNA method yielded from a handful of donors. Sourced from immuneACCESS, this table was stored by TCRdb with only in-frame sequences that have V and J called. A share of the clones is absent; for the studies checked, an unresolved V gene accounts for under half, and the remainder has no known explanation. The V and J calls and clone size come from that table; D and trimming were worked out from the DNA. Across this sample there are about a million clones, with approximately 70% seen only once. The ten largest clones capture about 1.5% of the sample.

With respect to this clone: Its binding antigen is unknown. Base qualities are not provided; no much larger clone lies one nucleotide away.

The donors were healthy, HIV-negative adults with no recently reported acute infections or vaccinations. All donors were Caucasian adults living in Nashville, Tennessee, USA. CD4+ T cells were enriched by magnetic negative selection, after which naive cells were positively selected on CD45RA and the negative fraction was taken as the memory subset. After blood collection by leukapheresis, PBMCs were isolated using Ficoll-Histopaque density gradient centrifugation and then cryopreserved in the vapor phase of liquid nitrogen. Analytical flow cytometry was used to check the purity and quantity of every magnetically sorted T cell population. From each sorted fraction, genomic DNA was isolated and quantified by UV absorbance on a Nanodrop 2000c. Sequencing was done on a sample of memory CD4+ T cells sorted from blood. According to the study, the label for this sample's cell subset or site signals: CD45RA-negative fraction. The TCR sequence derives from a man aged 18 to 29 in good health.

The sequenced DNA: TGCAGCGTTGGGACAGACTCGAACATTCAGTACTTC. The resulting protein is CSVGTDSNIQYF. This receptor chain uses TRBV29-1 and TRBJ2-4, with TRBD1 perhaps the D gene, on 6 matching bases. Reading from cysteine to phenylalanine, the CDR3 counts 12 amino acids. Left in the record is the CDR3 DNA by itself, 36 bases read in frame from the first base. Cut back by 4 bases and 7 bases, the V and J ends lie 11 bases apart. Based on the germline V gene, the CDR1 and CDR2 sequences are SQVTM and ANQGSEA.